This TCR beta chain was retrieved from a study of cytomegalovirus exposure and HLA in healthy donors. CDR3 length: 16 residues. V gave up 5 bases and J gave up 4 bases; unmatched junction bases: 14. CDR1 and CDR2 from the germline V gene are SGHTA and FQGNSA. This clone was detected a few times. What it binds is unknown. Findings and limits, study-wide: Using the classifier, cytomegalovirus status was reportedly diagnosed with high specificity and sensitivity. As confirmed in vitro, a few CMV-associated chains were specific for CMV antigens.

Produced via immunoSEQ multiplex PCR; TCRdb's table is partial and in-frame only. This table has more than 90,000 clones, over 85% appearing once. This clonotype was obtained from a woman in her 30s in good health and CMV-seropositive. The genes are TRBV7-2 and TRBJ2-7, with TRBD1 matching over 7 bases. Sequencing was carried out using PBMCs. The CDR3 nucleotides are TGTGCCAGCAGCAACGAAGCGGCCAGGGGGTCTTACGAGCAGTACTTC. Protein sequence: CASSNEAARGSYEQYF.